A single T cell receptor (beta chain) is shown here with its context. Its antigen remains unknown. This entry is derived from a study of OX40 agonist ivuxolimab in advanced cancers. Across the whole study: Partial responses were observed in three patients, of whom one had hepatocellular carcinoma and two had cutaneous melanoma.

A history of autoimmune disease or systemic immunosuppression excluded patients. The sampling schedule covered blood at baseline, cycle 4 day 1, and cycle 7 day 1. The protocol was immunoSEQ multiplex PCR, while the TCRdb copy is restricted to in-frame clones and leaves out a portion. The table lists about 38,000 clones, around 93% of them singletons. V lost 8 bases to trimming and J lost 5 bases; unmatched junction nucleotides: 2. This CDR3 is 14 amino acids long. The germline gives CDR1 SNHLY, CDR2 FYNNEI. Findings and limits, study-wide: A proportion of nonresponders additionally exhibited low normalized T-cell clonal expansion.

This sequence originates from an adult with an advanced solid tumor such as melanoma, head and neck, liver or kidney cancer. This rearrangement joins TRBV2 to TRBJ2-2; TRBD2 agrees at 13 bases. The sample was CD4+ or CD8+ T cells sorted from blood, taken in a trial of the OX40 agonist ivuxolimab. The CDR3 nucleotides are TGTGCCAGCTTGGGACTAGCGGGGACCGGGGAGCTGTTTTTT. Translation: CASLGLAGTGELFF.